This TCR beta chain was sequenced during a study of blood T cell repertoires in COVID-19. Assay used: immunoSEQ multiplex PCR; TCRdb lists only in-frame clones, some missing. The profile shows around 700,000 clones, approximately 90% of them singletons. V was clipped by 3 bases and J by 6 bases, with 20 bases between them. Germline CDR1 and CDR2: LNHDA and SQIVND (reference sequence). CDR3 size: 16 residues. J is TRBJ1-2 and V is TRBV19; perhaps TRBD1 as D (5 bases). This TCR was recovered from a woman under 30 with acute or convalescent COVID-19. The sample consisted of peripheral blood. The CDR3 nucleotides are TGTGCCAGTAGTATTCAAACGACAGCCCCTTCGAATGGCTACACCTTC. This translates into CASSIQTTAPSNGYTF.